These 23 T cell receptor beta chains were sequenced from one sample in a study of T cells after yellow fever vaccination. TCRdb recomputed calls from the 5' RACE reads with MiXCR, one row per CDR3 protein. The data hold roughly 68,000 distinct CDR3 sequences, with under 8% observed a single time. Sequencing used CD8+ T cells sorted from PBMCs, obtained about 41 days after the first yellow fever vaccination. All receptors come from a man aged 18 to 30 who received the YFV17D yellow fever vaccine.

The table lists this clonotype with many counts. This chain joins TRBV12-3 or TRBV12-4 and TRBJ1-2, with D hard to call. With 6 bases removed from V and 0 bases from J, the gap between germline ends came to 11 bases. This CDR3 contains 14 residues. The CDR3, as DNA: TGTGCCAGCAGCCCCTTTACCGCTAACTATGGCTACACCTTC. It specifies CASSPFTANYGYTF.

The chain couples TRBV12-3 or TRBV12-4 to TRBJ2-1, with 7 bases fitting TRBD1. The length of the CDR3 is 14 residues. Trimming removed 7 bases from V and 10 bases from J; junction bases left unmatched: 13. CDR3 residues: CASTPVGGSGEQFF. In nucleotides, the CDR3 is TGTGCCAGCACCCCGGTAGGGGGCTCGGGGGAGCAGTTCTTC.

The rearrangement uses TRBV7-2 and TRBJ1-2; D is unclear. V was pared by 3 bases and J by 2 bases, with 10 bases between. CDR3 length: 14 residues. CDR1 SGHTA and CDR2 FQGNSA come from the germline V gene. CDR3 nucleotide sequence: TGTGCCAGCAGCTTGCGGCTAGCCAACTATGGCTACACCTTC. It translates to CASSLRLANYGYTF.

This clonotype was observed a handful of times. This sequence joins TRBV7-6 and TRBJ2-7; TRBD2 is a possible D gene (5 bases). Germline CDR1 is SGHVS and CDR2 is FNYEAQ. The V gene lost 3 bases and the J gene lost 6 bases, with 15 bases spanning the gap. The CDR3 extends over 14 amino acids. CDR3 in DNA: TGTGCCAGCAGCTTGAGCGGTAATGGAGGCGAGCAGTACTTC. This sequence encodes CASSLSGNGGEQYF.

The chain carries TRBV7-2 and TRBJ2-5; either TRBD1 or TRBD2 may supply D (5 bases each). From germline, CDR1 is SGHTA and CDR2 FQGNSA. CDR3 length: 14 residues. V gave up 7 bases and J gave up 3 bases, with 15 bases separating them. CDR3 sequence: CASIPIVGEETQYF. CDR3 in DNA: TGTGCCAGCATTCCTATAGTGGGGGAAGAGACCCAGTACTTC.

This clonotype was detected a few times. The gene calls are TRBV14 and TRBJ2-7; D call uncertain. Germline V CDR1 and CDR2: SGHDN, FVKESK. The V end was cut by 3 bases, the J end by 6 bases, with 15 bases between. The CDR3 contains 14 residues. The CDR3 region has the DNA TGTGCCAGCAGCCATCGGCCAGGTTCGGGCGAGCAGTACTTC. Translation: CASSHRPGSGEQYF. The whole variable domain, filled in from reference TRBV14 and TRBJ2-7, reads EAGVTQFPSHSVIEKGQTVTLRCDPISGHDNLYWYRRVMGKEIKFLLHFVKESKQDESGMPNNRFLAERTGGTYSTLKVQPAELEDSGVYFCASSHRPGSGEQYFGPGTRLTVT.

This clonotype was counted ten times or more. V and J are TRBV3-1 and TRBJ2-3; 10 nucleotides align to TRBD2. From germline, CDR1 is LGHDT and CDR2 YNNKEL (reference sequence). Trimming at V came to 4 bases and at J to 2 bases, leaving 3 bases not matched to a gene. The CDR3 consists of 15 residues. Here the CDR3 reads CASSPSGGPTDTQYF. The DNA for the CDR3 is TGTGCCAGCAGCCCTAGCGGGGGTCCCACAGATACGCAGTATTTT.

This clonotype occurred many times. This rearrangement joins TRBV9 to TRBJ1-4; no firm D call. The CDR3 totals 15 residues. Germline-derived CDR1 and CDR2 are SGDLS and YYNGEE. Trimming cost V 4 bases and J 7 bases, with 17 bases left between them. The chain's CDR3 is CASSRGLFDTEKLFF. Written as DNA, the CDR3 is TGTGCCAGCAGCCGCGGACTATTTGATACTGAAAAACTGTTTTTT.

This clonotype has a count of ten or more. The CDR3: CSVAPGFSLQGLNQETQYF. Here the CDR3 DNA reads TGCAGCGTTGCCCCCGGCTTTTCTCTTCAAGGACTTAACCAAGAGACCCAGTACTTC. The chain employs TRBV29-1 and TRBJ2-5, with D possibly being TRBD2 (5 bases). Germline-derived CDR1 and CDR2 are SQVTM and ANQGSEA. This CDR3 region has 19 residues. The ends were cut back, 4 bases at V and 0 bases at J, with 27 bases in the middle.

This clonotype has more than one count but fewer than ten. For the CDR3, the DNA is TGTGCCGGAGGGAGCGGGGGGCACCAAGAGACCCAGTACTTC. Its translation is CAGGSGGHQETQYF. V is TRBV9 and J is TRBJ2-5; 9 nucleotides agree with TRBD2. CDR3 length: 14 residues. Losses at the gene ends were 10 bases for V and 0 bases for J; bases not matched to a gene: 7. Germline loops: CDR1 SGDLS, CDR2 YYNGEE. The full variable domain, in which reference TRBV9 and TRBJ2-5 provide the parts outside the CDR3, is DSGVTQTPKHLITATGQRVTLRCSPRSGDLSVYWYQQSLDQGLQFLIQYYNGEERAKGNILERFSAQQFPDLHSELNLSSLELGDSALYFCAGGSGGHQETQYFGPGTRLLVL.

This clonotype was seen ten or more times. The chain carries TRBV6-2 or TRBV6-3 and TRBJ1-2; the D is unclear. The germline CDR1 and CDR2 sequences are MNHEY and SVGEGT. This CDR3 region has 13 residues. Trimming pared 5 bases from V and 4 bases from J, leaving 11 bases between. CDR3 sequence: CASSDGGPYGYTF. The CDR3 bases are TGTGCCAGCAGTGACGGAGGTCCCTATGGCTACACCTTC.

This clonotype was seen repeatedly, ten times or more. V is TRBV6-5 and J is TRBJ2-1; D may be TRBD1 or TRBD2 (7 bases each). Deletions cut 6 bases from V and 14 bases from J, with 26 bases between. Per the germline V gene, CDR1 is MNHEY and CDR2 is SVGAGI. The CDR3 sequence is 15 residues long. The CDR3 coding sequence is TGTGCCAGCAGCCGGCCCCAGGGGGGGGACCCCATTGAGTTCTTC. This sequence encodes CASSRPQGGDPIEFF.

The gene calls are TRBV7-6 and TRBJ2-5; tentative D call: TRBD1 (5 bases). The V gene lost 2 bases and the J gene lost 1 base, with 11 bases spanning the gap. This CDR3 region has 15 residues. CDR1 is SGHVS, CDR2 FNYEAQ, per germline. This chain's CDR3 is CASSLWQGPQETQYF. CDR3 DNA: TGTGCCAGCAGCTTATGGCAGGGCCCCCAAGAGACCCAGTACTTC.

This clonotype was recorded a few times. The DNA of the CDR3 is TGTGCCAGCAGCTTTGGCGGGATGAACACCGGGGAGCTGTTTTTT. Its translation is CASSFGGMNTGELFF. The rearrangement uses TRBV7-6 and TRBJ2-2; weak D call: TRBD2 (6 bases). The CDR3 is made up of 15 amino acids. The V end lost 3 bases, the J end lost 1 base, and 9 bases lay between the germline ends. Germline values: CDR1 SGHVS, CDR2 FNYEAQ.

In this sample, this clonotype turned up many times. CDR3 sequence reads: CASSPPGQGFSSYEQYV. For the CDR3, the DNA is TGTGCCAGCAGTCCTCCGGGACAGGGTTTTAGCTCCTACGAGCAGTACGTC. The chain carries TRBV28 and TRBJ2-7, with 9 bases aligning to TRBD1. The CDR3 runs 17 residues. V trimming: 5 bases; J trimming: 0 bases; junction bases outside the gene matches: 11. Germline V CDR1 and CDR2: MDHEN, SYDVKM.

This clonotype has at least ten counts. The CDR3 loop is CASSPTGDGNTIYF. For the CDR3, the DNA is TGTGCCAGCAGTCCGACAGGAGATGGAAACACCATATATTTT. V gene TRBV28 combines with J gene TRBJ1-3; TRBD1 might be the D (6 bases). V lost 5 bases and J lost 3, with 11 bases in between. Germline V gives CDR1 MDHEN, CDR2 SYDVKM. The CDR3 covers 14 residues.

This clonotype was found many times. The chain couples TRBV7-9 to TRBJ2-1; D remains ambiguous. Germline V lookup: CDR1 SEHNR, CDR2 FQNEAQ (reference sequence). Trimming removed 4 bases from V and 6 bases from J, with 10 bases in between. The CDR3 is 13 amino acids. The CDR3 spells CASSSLMRNEQFF. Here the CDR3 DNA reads TGTGCCAGCAGCTCCCTAATGCGCAATGAGCAGTTCTTC.

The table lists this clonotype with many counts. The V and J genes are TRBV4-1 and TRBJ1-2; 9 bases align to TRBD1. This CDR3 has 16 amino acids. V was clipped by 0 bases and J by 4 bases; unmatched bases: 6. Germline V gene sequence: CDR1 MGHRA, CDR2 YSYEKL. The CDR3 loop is CASSQEVTGGIYGYTF. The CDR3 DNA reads TGCGCCAGCAGCCAAGAGGTGACAGGGGGAATCTATGGCTACACCTTC.

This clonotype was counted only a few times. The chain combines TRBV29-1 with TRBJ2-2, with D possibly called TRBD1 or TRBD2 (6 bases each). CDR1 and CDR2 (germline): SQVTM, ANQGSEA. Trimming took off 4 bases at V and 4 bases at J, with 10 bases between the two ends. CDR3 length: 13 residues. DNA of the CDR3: TGCAGCGTTGGGGGGGCGGGCACCGGGGAGCTGTTTTTT. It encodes CSVGGAGTGELFF.

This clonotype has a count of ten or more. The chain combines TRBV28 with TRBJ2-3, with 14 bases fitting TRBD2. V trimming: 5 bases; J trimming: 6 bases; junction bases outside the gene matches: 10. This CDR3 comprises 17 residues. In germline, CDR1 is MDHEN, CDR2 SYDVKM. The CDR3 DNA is TGTGCCAGCAGTAGCGGACTAGCGGGGGGTTTCAAGGATACGCAGTATTTT. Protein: CASSSGLAGGFKDTQYF. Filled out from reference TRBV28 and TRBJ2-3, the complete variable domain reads DVKVTQSSRYLVKRTGEKVFLECVQDMDHENMFWYRQDPGLGLRLIYFSYDVKMKEKGDIPEGYSVSREKKERFSLILESASTNQTSMYLCASSSGLAGGFKDTQYFGPGTRLTVL.

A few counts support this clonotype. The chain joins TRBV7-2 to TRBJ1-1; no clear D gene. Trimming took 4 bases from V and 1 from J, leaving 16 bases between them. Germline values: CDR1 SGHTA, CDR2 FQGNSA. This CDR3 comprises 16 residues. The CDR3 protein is CASSWPPQEANTEAFF. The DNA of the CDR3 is TGTGCCAGCAGCTGGCCCCCCCAGGAGGCGAACACTGAAGCTTTCTTT.

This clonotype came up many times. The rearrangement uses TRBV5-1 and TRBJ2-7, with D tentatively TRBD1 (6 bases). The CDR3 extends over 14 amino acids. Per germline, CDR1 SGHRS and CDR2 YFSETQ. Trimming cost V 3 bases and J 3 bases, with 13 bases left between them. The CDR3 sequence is CASSSGTRDYEQYF. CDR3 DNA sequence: TGCGCCAGCAGCTCAGGGACAAGGGACTACGAGCAGTACTTC.

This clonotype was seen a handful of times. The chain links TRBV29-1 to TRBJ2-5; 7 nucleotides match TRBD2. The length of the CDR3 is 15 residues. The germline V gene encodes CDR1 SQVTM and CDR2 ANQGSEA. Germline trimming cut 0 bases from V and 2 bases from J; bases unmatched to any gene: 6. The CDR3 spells CSVEEGRGNQETQYF. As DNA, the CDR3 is TGCAGCGTTGAAGAAGGGCGGGGGAATCAAGAGACCCAGTACTTC. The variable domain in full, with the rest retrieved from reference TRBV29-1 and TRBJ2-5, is SAVISQKPSRDICQRGTSLTIQCQVDSQVTMMFWYRQQPGQSLTLIATANQGSEATYESGFVIDKFPISRPNLTFSTLTVSNMSPEDSSIYLCSVEEGRGNQETQYFGPGTRLLVL.